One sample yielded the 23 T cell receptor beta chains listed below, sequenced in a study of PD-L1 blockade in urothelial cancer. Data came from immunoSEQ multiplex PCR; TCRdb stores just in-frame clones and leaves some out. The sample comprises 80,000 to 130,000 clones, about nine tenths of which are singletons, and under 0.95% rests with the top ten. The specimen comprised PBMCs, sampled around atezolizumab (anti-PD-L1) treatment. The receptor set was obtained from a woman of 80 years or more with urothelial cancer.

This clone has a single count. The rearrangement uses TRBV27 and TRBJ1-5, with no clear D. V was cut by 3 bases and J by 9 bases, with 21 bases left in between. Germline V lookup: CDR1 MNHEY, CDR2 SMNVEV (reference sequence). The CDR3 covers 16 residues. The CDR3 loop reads CASSFLPPAAMVPQHF. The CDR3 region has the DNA TGTGCCAGCAGTTTTCTCCCCCCGGCGGCCATGGTGCCCCAGCATTTT.

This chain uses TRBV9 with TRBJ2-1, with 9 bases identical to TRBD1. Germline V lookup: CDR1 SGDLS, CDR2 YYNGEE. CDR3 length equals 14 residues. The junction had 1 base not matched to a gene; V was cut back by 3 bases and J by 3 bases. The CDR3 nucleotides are TGTGCCAGCAGCGCGGGACAGGGCTACAATGAGCAGTTCTTC. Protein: CASSAGQGYNEQFF.

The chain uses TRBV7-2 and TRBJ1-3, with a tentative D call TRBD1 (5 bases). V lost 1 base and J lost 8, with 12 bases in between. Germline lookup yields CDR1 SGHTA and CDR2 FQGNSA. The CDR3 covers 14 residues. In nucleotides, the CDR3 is TGTGCCAGCAGCTTAGAGAGGGGCGGGGACACCATATATTTT. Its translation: CASSLERGGDTIYF.

CDR3 nucleotide sequence: TGTGCCAGCAGCTTAGTCCCTTCCAGGGGGAACTATGGCTACACCTTC. Protein: CASSLVPSRGNYGYTF. The V and J genes are TRBV7-8 and TRBJ1-2; TRBD1 matches at 7 bases. Germline V gene lookup returns CDR1 SGHVS and CDR2 FQNEAQ. CDR3 size: 16 residues. V dropped 1 base and J dropped 2; count of bases not matched to a gene: 7.

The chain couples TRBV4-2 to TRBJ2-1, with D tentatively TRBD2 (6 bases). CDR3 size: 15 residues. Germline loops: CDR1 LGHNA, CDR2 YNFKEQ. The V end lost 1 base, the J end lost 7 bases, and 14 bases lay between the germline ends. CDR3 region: CASSQGDLLGNEQFF. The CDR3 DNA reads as TGTGCCAGCAGCCAAGGGGACTTGCTAGGGAATGAGCAGTTCTTC.

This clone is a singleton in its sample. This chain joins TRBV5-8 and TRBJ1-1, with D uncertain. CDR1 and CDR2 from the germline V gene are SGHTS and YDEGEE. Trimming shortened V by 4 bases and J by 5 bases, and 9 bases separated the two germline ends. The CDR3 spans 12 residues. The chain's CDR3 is CASSLLWTEAFF. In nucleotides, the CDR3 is TGTGCCAGCAGCCTACTTTGGACTGAAGCTTTCTTT. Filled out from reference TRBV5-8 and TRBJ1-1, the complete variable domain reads EAGVTQSPTHLIKTRGQQATLRCSPISGHTSVYWYQQALGLGLQFLLWYDEGEERNRGNFPPRFSGRQFPNYSSELNVNALELEDSALYLCASSLLWTEAFFGQGTRLTVV.

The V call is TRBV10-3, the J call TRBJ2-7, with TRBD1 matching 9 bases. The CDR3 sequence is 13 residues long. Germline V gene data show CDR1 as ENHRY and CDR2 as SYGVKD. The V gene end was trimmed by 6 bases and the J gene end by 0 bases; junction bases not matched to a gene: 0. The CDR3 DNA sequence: TGTGCCATCAGGGACAGGGGCTCCTACGAGCAGTACTTC. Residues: CAIRDRGSYEQYF.

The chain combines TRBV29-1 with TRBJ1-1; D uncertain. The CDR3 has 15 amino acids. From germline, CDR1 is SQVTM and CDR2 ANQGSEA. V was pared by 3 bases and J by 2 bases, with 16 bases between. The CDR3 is CSVEPRGGINTEAFF. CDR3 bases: TGCAGCGTTGAGCCCCGGGGAGGGATAAACACTGAAGCTTTCTTT.

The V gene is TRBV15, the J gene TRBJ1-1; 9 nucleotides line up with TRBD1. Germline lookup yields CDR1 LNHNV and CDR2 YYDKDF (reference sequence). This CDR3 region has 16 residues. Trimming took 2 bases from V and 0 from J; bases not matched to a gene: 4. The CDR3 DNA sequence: TGTGCCACCAGCAGACCGGGACAGGGAATGAACACTGAAGCTTTCTTT. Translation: CATSRPGQGMNTEAFF.

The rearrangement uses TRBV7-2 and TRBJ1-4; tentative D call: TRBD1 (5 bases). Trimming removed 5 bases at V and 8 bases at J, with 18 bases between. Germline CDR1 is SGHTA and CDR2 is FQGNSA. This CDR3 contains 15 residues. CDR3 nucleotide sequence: TGTGCCAGCAGCCTTAGTGGCATCGGGGGGGAAAAACTGTTTTTT. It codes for CASSLSGIGGEKLFF. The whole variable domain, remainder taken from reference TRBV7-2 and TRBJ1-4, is GAGVSQSPSNKVTEKGKDVELRCDPISGHTALYWYRQSLGQGLEFLIYFQGNSAPDKSGLPSDRFSAERTGGSVSTLTIQRTQQEDSAVYLCASSLSGIGGEKLFFGSGTQLSVL.

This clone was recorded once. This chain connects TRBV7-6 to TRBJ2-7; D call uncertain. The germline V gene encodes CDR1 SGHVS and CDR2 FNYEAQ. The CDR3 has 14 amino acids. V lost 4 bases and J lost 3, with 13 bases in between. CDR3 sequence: CASSSQHGGYEQYF. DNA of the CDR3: TGTGCCAGCAGCTCCCAACACGGCGGCTACGAGCAGTACTTC. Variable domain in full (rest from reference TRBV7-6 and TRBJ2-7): GAGVSQSPRYKVTKRGQDVALRCDPISGHVSLYWYRQALGQGPEFLTYFNYEAQQDKSGLPNDRFSAERPEGSISTLTIQRTEQRDSAMYRCASSSQHGGYEQYFGPGTRLTVT.

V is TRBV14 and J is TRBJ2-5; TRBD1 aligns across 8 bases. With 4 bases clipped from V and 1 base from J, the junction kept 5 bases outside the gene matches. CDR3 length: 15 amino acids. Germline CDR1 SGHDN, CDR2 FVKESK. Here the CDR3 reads CASSRGTGPQETQYF. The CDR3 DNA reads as TGTGCCAGCAGCCGAGGGACAGGCCCCCAAGAGACCCAGTACTTC.

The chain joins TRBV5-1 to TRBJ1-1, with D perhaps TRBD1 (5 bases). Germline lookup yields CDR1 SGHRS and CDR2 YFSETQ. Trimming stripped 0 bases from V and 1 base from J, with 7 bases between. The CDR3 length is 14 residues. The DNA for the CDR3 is TGCGCCAGCAGCTTGGGCGGGACGAACACTGAAGCTTTCTTT. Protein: CASSLGGTNTEAFF. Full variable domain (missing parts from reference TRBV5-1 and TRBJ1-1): KAGVTQTPRYLIKTRGQQVTLSCSPISGHRSVSWYQQTPGQGLQFLFEYFSETQRNKGNFPGRFSGRQFSNSRSEMNVSTLELGDSALYLCASSLGGTNTEAFFGQGTRLTVV.

The CDR3 nucleotides are TGTGCCAGCAGCTTGGGGCTAGCGGAATTTAGCACAGATACGCAGTATTTT. It encodes CASSLGLAEFSTDTQYF. The chain carries TRBV5-4 and TRBJ2-3, with TRBD2 identical over 7 bases. J gave up 0 bases and V 0 bases, and 7 bases lay outside the gene matches. The germline V gene has CDR1 SGHNT and CDR2 YYREEE (reference sequence). This CDR3 is built from 17 residues.

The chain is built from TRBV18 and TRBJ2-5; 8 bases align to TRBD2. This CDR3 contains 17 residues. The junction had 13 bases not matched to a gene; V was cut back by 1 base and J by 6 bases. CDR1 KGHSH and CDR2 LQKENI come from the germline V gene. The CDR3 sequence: CASSPRATSGVEKTQYF. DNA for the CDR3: TGTGCCAGCTCACCACGGGCAACTAGCGGAGTGGAAAAGACCCAGTACTTC.

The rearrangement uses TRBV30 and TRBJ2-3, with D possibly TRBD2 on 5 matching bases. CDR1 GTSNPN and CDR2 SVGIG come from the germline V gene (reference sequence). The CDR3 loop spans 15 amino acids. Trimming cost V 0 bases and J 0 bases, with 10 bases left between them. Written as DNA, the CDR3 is TGTGCCTGGAGTGTTCGGACTGCTAGCACAGATACGCAGTATTTT. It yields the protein CAWSVRTASTDTQYF.

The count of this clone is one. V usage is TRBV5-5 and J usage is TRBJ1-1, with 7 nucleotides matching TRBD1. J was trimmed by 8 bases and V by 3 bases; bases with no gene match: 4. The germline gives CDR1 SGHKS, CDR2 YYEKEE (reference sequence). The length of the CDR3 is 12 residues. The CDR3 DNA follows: TGTGCCAGCAGCTGGCCGGACAGGGAAGCTTTCTTT. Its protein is CASSWPDREAFF.

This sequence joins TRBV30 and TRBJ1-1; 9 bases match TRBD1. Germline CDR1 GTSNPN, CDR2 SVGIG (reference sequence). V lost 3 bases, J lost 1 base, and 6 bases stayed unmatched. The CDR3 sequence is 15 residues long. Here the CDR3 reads CAWSNPGQGNTEAFF. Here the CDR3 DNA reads TGTGCCTGGAGCAACCCGGGACAGGGGAACACTGAAGCTTTCTTT.

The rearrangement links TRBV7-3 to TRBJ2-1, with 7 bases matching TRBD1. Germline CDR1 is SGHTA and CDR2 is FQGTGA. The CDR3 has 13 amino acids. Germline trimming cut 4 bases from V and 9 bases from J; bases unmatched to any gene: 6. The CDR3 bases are TGTGCCAGCAGCTACGACAGGGAAACTGAGCAGTTCTTC. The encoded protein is CASSYDRETEQFF. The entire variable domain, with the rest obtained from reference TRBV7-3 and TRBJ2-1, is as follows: GAGVSQTPSNKVTEKGKYVELRCDPISGHTALYWYRQSLGQGPEFLIYFQGTGAADDSGLPNDRFFAVRPEGSVSTLKIQRTERGDSAVYLCASSYDRETEQFFGPGTRLTVL.

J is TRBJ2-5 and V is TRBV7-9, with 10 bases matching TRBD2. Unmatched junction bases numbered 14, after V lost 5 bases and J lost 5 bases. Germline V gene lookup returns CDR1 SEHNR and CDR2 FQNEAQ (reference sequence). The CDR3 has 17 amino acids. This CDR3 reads CASSVFLGLAWSETQYF. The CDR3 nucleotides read TGTGCCAGCAGCGTCTTCCTGGGACTAGCGTGGTCGGAGACCCAGTACTTC.

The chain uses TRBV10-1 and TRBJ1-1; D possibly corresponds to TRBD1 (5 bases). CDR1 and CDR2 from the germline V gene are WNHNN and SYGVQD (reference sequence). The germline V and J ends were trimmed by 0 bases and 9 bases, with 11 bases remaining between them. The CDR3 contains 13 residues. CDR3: CASSESGRAQAFF. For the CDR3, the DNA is TGCGCCAGCAGTGAGTCGGGCAGGGCCCAAGCTTTCTTT.

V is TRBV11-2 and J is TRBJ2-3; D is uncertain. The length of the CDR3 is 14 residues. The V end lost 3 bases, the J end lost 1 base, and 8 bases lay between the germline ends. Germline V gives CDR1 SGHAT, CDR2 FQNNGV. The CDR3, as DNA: TGTGCCAGCAGCTTCGGTGGTGGCACAGATACGCAGTATTTT. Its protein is CASSFGGGTDTQYF.

Here the CDR3 DNA reads TGTGCCACTCTCGGAAGGGGAGATACGCAGTATTTT. Protein product: CATLGRGDTQYF. This chain links TRBV28 with TRBJ2-3; possibly TRBD1 for D (5 bases). The germline V and J ends were trimmed by 10 bases and 5 bases, with 13 bases remaining between them. Germline V lookup: CDR1 MDHEN, CDR2 SYDVKM. This CDR3 comprises 12 residues.